The 5 T cell receptor beta chains reported below all come from one sample, sequenced in a study of CD8 T cells in ankylosing spondylitis. TCRdb reanalysed the 5' RACE reads using MiXCR and keeps one entry per CDR3 protein. This sample has approximately 440,000 distinct CDR3 sequences, with over 15% found just once. Study results and limitations: Within ankylosing spondylitis blood, a TCR beta motif made up of roughly eight highly homologous variants appeared to be characteristic.

No cognate antigen is known for these TCRs. Input material: blood, either unsorted or a sorted T cell fraction (not recorded which). Receptor source: a male donor with ankylosing spondylitis.

The CDR3 sequence: CASSGLAVTSTDTQYF. CDR3 nucleotides: TGTGCCAGCAGCGGACTAGCGGTAACTAGCACAGATACGCAGTATTTT. The rearrangement links TRBV6-1 to TRBJ2-3; 10 bases match TRBD2. V lost 6 bases and J lost 0; bases outside the gene matches: 6. This CDR3 spans 16 amino acids. Germline V CDR1 and CDR2: MNHNS, SASEGT.

This clonotype was detected only a few times. The J gene is TRBJ2-2, the V gene TRBV11-2; D may correspond to TRBD1 or TRBD2 (6 bases each). This CDR3 has 15 amino acids. With 3 bases removed from V and 3 bases from J, the gap between germline ends came to 11 bases. Per germline, CDR1 SGHAT and CDR2 FQNNGV. In DNA, the CDR3 is TGTGCCAGCAGCTTTAGGAGGGGGGACACCGGGGAGCTGTTTTTT. Its translation is CASSFRRGDTGELFF.

The chain combines TRBV3-1 with TRBJ2-1, with unresolved D. The V gene lost 3 bases and the J gene lost 7 bases, with 13 bases spanning the gap. This CDR3 contains 14 residues. Germline V lookup: CDR1 LGHDT, CDR2 YNNKEL (reference sequence). The chain's CDR3 is CASSQGILGNEQFF. CDR3 bases: TGTGCCAGCAGCCAGGGGATTTTAGGGAATGAGCAGTTCTTC.

This clonotype has more than one count but fewer than ten. V usage is TRBV2 and J usage is TRBJ2-3, with TRBD1 matching 11 bases. Germline V lookup: CDR1 SNHLY, CDR2 FYNNEI. The CDR3 loop spans 17 amino acids. J was trimmed by 3 bases and V by 4 bases; bases with no gene match: 9. CDR3 region: CASSAYRTGGATDTQYF. The CDR3 coding sequence is TGTGCCAGCAGTGCCTATCGGACAGGGGGCGCGACAGATACGCAGTATTTT.

This clonotype has a count of ten or more. The genes are TRBV12-3 or TRBV12-4 and TRBJ1-1; D uncertain. The CDR3 is 13 amino acids. The V gene lost 5 bases and the J gene lost 4 bases, with 11 bases spanning the gap. The CDR3 reads CASSPARGTEAFF. In DNA, the CDR3 is TGTGCCAGCAGTCCCGCCCGCGGCACTGAAGCTTTCTTT.